Below, 15 T cell receptor beta chains from the same sample are listed, as sequenced in a study of T cell changes during pregnancy in multiple sclerosis. Sequencing used immunoSEQ multiplex PCR; TCRdb keeps in-frame clones, though not all of them. The table has 70,000 to 85,000 clones, roughly nine tenths seen once; the top ten hold 2.6%. The sequenced sample was peripheral blood, obtained before pregnancy. The receptor source for this set is a female donor with multiple sclerosis, enrolled in a pregnancy study.

The chain has TRBV29-1 and TRBJ2-7; a possible D gene is TRBD2 (6 bases). This CDR3 is 15 amino acids long. CDR1 is SQVTM, CDR2 ANQGSEA, per germline. V was clipped by 7 bases and J by 1 base, with 20 bases between them. The CDR3 protein is CSANNLARVSYEQYF. The CDR3 nucleotides are TGCAGCGCCAACAATCTAGCGCGTGTTTCCTACGAGCAGTACTTC.

The gene calls are TRBV5-1 and TRBJ2-3; 12 bases agree with TRBD2. There are 18 residues in the CDR3. The junction had 6 bases not matched to a gene; V was cut back by 0 bases and J by 1 base. CDR1 is SGHRS and CDR2 is YFSETQ in the germline V gene. CDR3 sequence reads: CASSLEPSGRAGTDTQYF. In DNA, the CDR3 is TGCGCCAGCAGCTTGGAGCCTAGCGGGAGGGCCGGCACAGATACGCAGTATTTT. The full variable domain, with the rest looked up from reference TRBV5-1 and TRBJ2-3, is KAGVTQTPRYLIKTRGQQVTLSCSPISGHRSVSWYQQTPGQGLQFLFEYFSETQRNKGNFPGRFSGRQFSNSRSEMNVSTLELGDSALYLCASSLEPSGRAGTDTQYFGPGTRLTVL.

The genes are TRBV27 and TRBJ2-2, with 8 bases aligning to TRBD2. This CDR3 is 18 amino acids long. The V gene's germline CDR1 is MNHEY and CDR2 SMNVEV (reference sequence). V was pared by 2 bases and J by 5 bases, with 13 bases of the junction left unmatched. The CDR3 bases are TGTGCCAGCAGTTTACGACGGGCGGGGGGACTTAATACCGGGGAGCTGTTTTTT. It specifies CASSLRRAGGLNTGELFF.

V is TRBV15 and J is TRBJ2-7; 8 bases line up with TRBD1. V was pared by 0 bases and J by 4 bases, with 2 bases of the junction left unmatched. The CDR3 is 14 residues long. Germline lookup yields CDR1 LNHNV and CDR2 YYDKDF (reference sequence). CDR3 coding DNA: TGTGCCACCAGCAGAGAGCAGGGGGCGTACGAGCAGTACTTC. Its protein is CATSREQGAYEQYF.

The chain carries TRBV19 and TRBJ1-5; 12 bases agree with TRBD1. Germline V gene sequence: CDR1 LNHDA, CDR2 SQIVND (reference sequence). Germline trimming cut 6 bases from V and 5 bases from J; bases unmatched to any gene: 2. The CDR3 consists of 14 residues. The CDR3 reads CASSGTGGDQPQHF. In DNA, the CDR3 is TGTGCCAGTAGCGGGACAGGGGGCGATCAGCCCCAGCATTTT. The complete variable domain, with remaining parts taken from reference TRBV19 and TRBJ1-5, reads DGGITQSPKYLFRKEGQNVTLSCEQNLNHDAMYWYRQDPGQGLRLIYYSQIVNDFQKGDIAEGYSVSREKKESFPLTVTSAQKNPTAFYLCASSGTGGDQPQHFGDGTRLSIL.

The rearrangement links TRBV5-1 to TRBJ2-7; D might be TRBD2 (5 bases). The germline V gene encodes CDR1 SGHRS and CDR2 YFSETQ. V was shortened by 4 bases and J by 4 bases, with 9 bases between the two germline ends. The CDR3 extends over 12 amino acids. The chain's CDR3 is CASSPRGYEQYF. CDR3 nucleotides: TGCGCCAGCAGCCCCCGCGGGTACGAGCAGTACTTC.

The J gene is TRBJ1-4, the V gene TRBV28; D remains unclear. The V end lost 3 bases, the J end lost 6 bases, and 17 bases lay between the germline ends. The CDR3 totals 16 residues. CDR1 is MDHEN and CDR2 is SYDVKM in the germline V gene. CDR3 protein: CASSLMQGAVHEKLFF. The DNA of the CDR3 is TGTGCCAGCAGTTTGATGCAAGGTGCGGTGCATGAAAAACTGTTTTTT.

This chain uses TRBV7-9 with TRBJ2-3; TRBD2 matches at 9 bases. CDR3 length: 18 amino acids. The V and J ends lost 4 bases and 0 bases, in that order; junction bases with no gene match: 11. The germline V gene encodes CDR1 SEHNR and CDR2 FQNEAQ (reference sequence). CDR3 in DNA: TGTGCCAGCAGCTCCAGGCGGGGGGGGAGACAGAGCACAGATACGCAGTATTTT. Its protein product is CASSSRRGGRQSTDTQYF.

This rearrangement joins TRBV5-8 to TRBJ2-1, with D unclear. V was trimmed by 0 bases and J by 4 bases, leaving 11 bases between them. This CDR3 has 15 amino acids. CDR1 and CDR2 (germline): SGHTS, YDEGEE. DNA of the CDR3: TGTGCCAGCAGCTTGGTGTCGTCGAGATACAATGAGCAGTTCTTC. Translating gives CASSLVSSRYNEQFF.

The CDR3 protein is CASSPLREAREKLFF. For the CDR3, the DNA is TGTGCCAGCAGCCCTTTACGGGAAGCCAGGGAAAAACTGTTTTTT. This chain links TRBV7-8 with TRBJ1-4; D not certain. The ends were cut back, 5 bases at V and 8 bases at J, with 18 bases in the middle. From germline, CDR1 is SGHVS and CDR2 FQNEAQ. CDR3 length: 15 amino acids. The full variable domain, completed using reference TRBV7-8 and TRBJ1-4, is GAGVSQSPRYKVAKRGQDVALRCDPISGHVSLFWYQQALGQGPEFLTYFQNEAQLDKSGLPSDRFFAERPEGSVSTLKIQRTQQEDSAVYLCASSPLREAREKLFFGSGTQLSVL.

The rearrangement links TRBV29-1 to TRBJ2-3, with a tentative D call TRBD1 (5 bases). Germline lookup yields CDR1 SQVTM and CDR2 ANQGSEA. V lost 5 bases and J lost 4, with 10 bases in between. The CDR3 consists of 12 residues. CDR3 coding DNA: TGCAGCGTTACCTCGACAGCAGATACGCAGTATTTT. It codes for CSVTSTADTQYF.

The chain couples TRBV19 to TRBJ2-3; 8 positions match TRBD2. V lost 6 bases, J lost 7 bases, and 6 bases stayed unmatched. Germline-derived CDR1 and CDR2 are LNHDA and SQIVND (reference sequence). The CDR3 extends over 13 amino acids. For the CDR3, the DNA is TGTGCCAGTAGCCCCTCGGGGGGGCATACGCAGTATTTT. Protein product: CASSPSGGHTQYF.

J is TRBJ2-3 and V is TRBV27, with D maybe TRBD1 (6 bases). Germline loops: CDR1 MNHEY, CDR2 SMNVEV (reference sequence). CDR3 length: 16 residues. V was cut by 2 bases and J by 2 bases, with 14 bases left in between. The CDR3 coding sequence is TGTGCCAGCAGTTTAGGGTGGGGGCAGAACACAGATACGCAGTATTTT. Translation: CASSLGWGQNTDTQYF.

The rearrangement joins TRBV20-1 to TRBJ1-5; D possibly corresponds to TRBD1 (6 bases). The CDR3 length is 11 residues. The germline V gene encodes CDR1 DFQATT and CDR2 SNEGSKA (reference sequence). Between the trimmed V and J ends, which lost 8 bases and 6 bases, there was a span of 11 bases. In DNA, the CDR3 is TGCAGTACAGGGTCGATTCAGCCCCAGCATTTT. Amino acids: CSTGSIQPQHF.

The CDR3 region has the DNA TGTGCCAGCAGTTTATCGCCTAGCGGGAGTGGCGATGAGCAGTTCTTC. This gives the protein CASSLSPSGSGDEQFF. This rearrangement joins TRBV27 to TRBJ2-1, with 10 bases identical to TRBD2. V was pared by 0 bases and J by 8 bases, with 7 bases of the junction left unmatched. The CDR3 spans 16 residues. Germline V gene sequence: CDR1 MNHEY, CDR2 SMNVEV (reference sequence).